This TCR beta chain was retrieved from a study of cytomegalovirus exposure and HLA in healthy donors. Study at large: An early data release held 75 million to 100 million unique TCRs from HLA-typed donors. Findings and caveats of the study: Excluded were some V segments that proved indistinguishable, including TRBV6-2 and TRBV6-3.

The PCR made use of 60 Vbeta and 13 Jbeta primers. The assay was immunoSEQ multiplex PCR, and TCRdb's table has in-frame clones only and misses some. The table includes roughly 200,000 clones, around 77% detected once. Germline-derived CDR1 and CDR2 are SGHAT and FQNNGV. V lost 2 bases to trimming and J lost 5 bases; unmatched junction nucleotides: 16. This CDR3 contains 18 residues. Healthy bone marrow donors made up the cohort. Concerning this clone: The antigen remains unidentified.

The TCR comes from a woman under 40 in good health and CMV-seronegative. This chain uses TRBV11-2 with TRBJ2-3; 7 bases agree with TRBD2. Sequencing was performed on PBMCs. CDR3 DNA: TGTGCCAGCAGCTTATCCCTGTACTCGCGGGGGTTGCAAGATACGCAGTATTTT. It encodes CASSLSLYSRGLQDTQYF.